This TCR beta chain was retrieved from a study of vaccination and CD4 T cells after COVID-19. Specified treatment: 10-day PBMC culture with coronavirus spike peptide pools or control peptides (ViraFEST assay). The unexposed donor's CD4+ T cells were collected before the COVID-19 pandemic (2011-2018). This CDR3 comprises 13 residues. V gave up 4 bases and J gave up 5 bases, with 14 bases separating them. From germline, CDR1 is DFQATT and CDR2 SNEGSKA (reference sequence). Cultured CD4+ T cells had their DNA profiled by the Oncomine TCR Beta short-read assay. From the PCR reads, TCRdb called clonotypes with MiXCR, one entry per CDR3 protein. The top ten hold approximately 26% of the sample, which has about 5,400 distinct CDR3 sequences, 34% seen once. About this clonotype: As yet, its antigen is unknown. Given a much more abundant clone one base away, this may be a read error.

This TCR was recovered from a human donor in good health. The sequenced sample was CD4+ T cells from blood, cultured in vitro. V gene TRBV20-1 combines with J gene TRBJ1-1; D is possibly TRBD1 (5 bases). CDR3 DNA sequence: TGCAGTGCTAAACAGGACGAGGAGACTGAAGCTTTCTTT. It yields the protein CSAKQDEETEAFF.